This TCR beta chain originates from a study of patients and donors after allogeneic stem cell transplantation. Looked up from germline, CDR1 is SGHVS and CDR2 is FQNEAQ. The CDR3 runs 14 residues. Trimming pared 4 bases from V and 4 bases from J, leaving 13 bases between. TCRdb processed the RT-PCR reads anew with MiXCR; each CDR3 protein has one entry. The sample comprises some 160,000 distinct CDR3 sequences, approximately 22% of which are singletons, and 25% to 30% rests with the top ten. In its sample, this clonotype was seen many times. This clonotype was sampled from a human donor who was either an allogeneic HSCT recipient or a stem cell or donor lymphocyte infusion donor (not recorded which). It is not recorded whose cells these are; they may come from a transplant donor. The rearrangement uses TRBV7-8 and TRBJ1-2; D possibly corresponds to TRBD1 (6 bases). The sample consisted of blood, either unsorted or a sorted T cell fraction (not recorded which). The CDR3 protein is CASSSRTGIYGYTF. The DNA for the CDR3 is TGTGCCAGCAGCTCCCGAACAGGGATCTATGGCTACACCTTC.